Included here is one T cell receptor (beta chain) sequence, with context. Its antigen is not identified. In preparing the TRB cDNA libraries, 5' RACE with UMI labels was used. TCRdb derives one entry per CDR3 protein from the 5' RACE reads, leaving out DNA. Its listing shows about 89,000 distinct CDR3 sequences. The source of the sample is a study of CXCR3-negative and CXCR3-positive naive CD8 T cells. Study-wide context: With about 1.5 +/- 0.3 million reads per library, the TRB reads numbered around 130 million in total.

Broader study findings: Hydrophobicity was higher for TRB CDR3s found in CXCR3-positive naive cells than in CXCR3-negative naive cells.

What was sequenced was naive CXCR3+ CD8+ T cells from blood. The subset is: CD45RO-CCR7+CD27+CD95- naive CD8+ T cells expressing CXCR3 (TNR3+). This clonotype was sampled from a human donor in good health. Some clones in this sample may be carry-over from other donors' samples.

The CDR3 sequence: CASSSVGAGQLDKGQFF. V is TRBV28 and J is TRBJ2-1; the TRBD1 assignment by TCRdb is unverifiable without DNA. CDR1 and CDR2 (germline): MDHEN, SYDVKM. CDR3 length: 17 amino acids.